This record concerns one T cell receptor (beta chain) sequence. Its antigen remains undetermined. No clone much larger than this one lies a single base away; base qualities are absent. The cohort consisted of approximately 670 healthy bone marrow donors. All cohort members were sampled while nominally healthy, although unrecorded immune exposures were likely present. The donor tested CMV seropositive, placing the donor among the 310 or so seropositive members of the cohort. A peripheral blood sample was provided by each donor, and peripheral blood mononuclear cells were used for TCR beta sequencing. Genomic DNA was extracted from the blood cell samples with the Qiagen DNeasy Blood Extraction Kit. These data originate in a study of cytomegalovirus exposure and HLA in healthy donors (dated by TCRdb to the late 2010s). Regarding the research as a whole: According to an earlier analysis of 587 of the donors, 150 million to 200 million T cells yielded 120 million or so unique TCR beta sequences and about 300 Gb of sequence data. The later analysis used no new phenotypic data to find candidate immune exposures, relying instead on TCR beta sequences and their occurrence across donors. Both class I and class II loci were covered by HLA typing, at four-digit resolution. The number of donors typed differed by locus, with roughly 629-640 for A, B, C, DRB1 and DQB1, 522 for DQA1, nearly 610 for DPA1, and some 440 for DPB1. The study profiled the T cell repertoires of hundreds of subjects by immunosequencing and related them to cytomegalovirus serostatus. An earlier analysis of around 640 of the donors used high-throughput TCR beta sequencing to judge whether each TCR beta V gene segment behaved as functional or pseudogenic. An early release covering about 600 HLA-typed donors comprised about 300 gigabases of sequencing data and tens of millions of unique TCR sequences. Genome-wide SNP genotypes for about 65% of the roughly 670 donors were used in a later genetic analysis, which treated that subset as a discovery cohort. All discovery cohort repertoires had been generated on a single sequencing platform. Among the roughly 400 genotyped donors, more than 70% belonged to the genetic ancestry cluster associated with self-reported Caucasian donors. To predict cytomegalovirus infection status, the study combined high-throughput TCR immunosequencing, statistical association of individual TCRs with disease status, and machine learning. Among about 400 genotyped donors of the cohort, an average of around 220,000 unique TCR beta nucleotide sequences was sequenced per donor, of which about 20% were non-productive. Alongside the repertoire data, information on donor age, sex, ethnicity and CMV serostatus was compiled. Besides the first cohort of around 700 subjects, a separate validation cohort made up of 120 different subjects was used. In a later analysis, previously published TCR beta repertoires from hundreds of donors were re-analyzed and high-resolution HLA genotyping was added so that TCR occurrence patterns could be studied. The aim of the study was to test whether cataloging public T cell receptors could identify signatures of past pathogen exposure. Five DR-DQ haplotypes were handled as single units for association and clustering because linkage in the cohort was strong. Results the study describes overall, beyond this receptor: Sequencing depth was assumed to be roughly uniform across donors in the presence/absence analyses, though that assumption may not hold. The authors suggested that the approach could potentially be generalized to other disease states and immunological phenotypes. In this cohort, only TCR beta chains were sequenced, and detectable features were limited by the absence of alpha or paired-chain data. V-gene and J-gene trimming of TCR beta chains was associated with a missense DCLRE1C variant in a later genetic analysis, and the association was replicated in an independent cohort. An earlier analysis of several hundred of the donors showed that most TCR beta V segments appeared in productive rearrangements either about 90% or about 30% of the time, which broadly matched IMGT annotations. In the study, 150 to 200 TCR beta chains were listed as associated with cytomegalovirus. While some public TCRs were present in many individuals, most TCR sequences turned up only very rarely across donors. Because counts were too low, about 18 rarely observed V segments, including chromosome 9 orphons, were excluded from the earlier analysis of a few hundred of the donors. In a later analysis, HLA-associated TCR beta chains showed more clonal expansion and lower generation probabilities than non-associated chains that were equally common. Because the 87-base-pair reads could not distinguish some IMGT-functional V segments, including TRBV6-2 and TRBV6-3, those segments were excluded. Correlated functional status among segregating V segments might reflect linkage disequilibrium, but an unknown experimental factor could not be ruled out. The sequencing pipeline was judged likely to have produced a cluster of highly shared sequence variants as a technical artifact. Compared with the roughly 700-donor mean, donors in an Asian-associated ancestry cluster had fewer N-insertions in productive TCRs, according to a later genetic analysis. In both the original and validation cohorts, the classifier was reported to diagnose cytomegalovirus status with high specificity and sensitivity. CMV serostatus was the only immune exposure information available for the cohort. In a later analysis, about 17,000 TCR beta sequences were associated with specific HLA alleles at a false discovery rate of 0.05. In a later analysis, the rate of TCR association differed among HLA loci, with DRB1 alleles having the most associated TCRs and HLA-C alleles having the fewest. Because some donors lacked HLA typing at each locus, the association tests relied only on the typed subset. In a later analysis, several top co-occurrence clusters were reported to appear linked to parvovirus B19, influenza, CMV and Epstein-Barr virus. A further reported finding was that TCR beta sequences accurately predicted the HLA-A and HLA-B alleles for most subjects in the first cohort. Three of the identified cytomegalovirus-associated TCR beta chains were confirmed in vitro to be specific for cytomegalovirus antigens. According to a later analysis, most CMV-associated TCR beta chains appeared to be HLA-restricted, and the HLA associations seemed to be driven largely by CMV exposure. Strong co-occurrence of HLA alleles, especially DR and DQ, made assigning TCR associations to individual alleles difficult.

Trimming takes 2 bases off V and 7 bases off J; junction bases not matched to a gene: 4. CDR1 and CDR2 were assigned from the germline V gene as MDHEN and SYDVKM. The CDR3 starts with the cysteine, ends with the phenylalanine, and has 13 residues. This entry keeps only the CDR3 DNA: 39 bases, framed from base 1. The library was built by means of the immunoSEQ multiplex PCR assay. For the multiplex PCR, a mixture combining 60 forward primers for TCR Vbeta segments and 13 reverse primers for TCR Jbeta segments was used. The CDR3 region of rearranged TCR beta genes was amplified from genomic DNA with a multiplex PCR assay. Amplified TCR beta libraries were sequenced as 87-base-pair reads on the Illumina HiSeq System. Regarding the original processing steps: In a later analysis, about 80 million unique TCR beta chains were counted across the roughly 670 repertoires, and roughly 11 million of these chains were shared by at least two donors. A nearest-neighbor algorithm error-corrected the raw reads and collapsed the reads into unique sequences, merging closely related sequences to remove PCR and sequencing errors. V, D and J gene segments were assigned by aligning CDR3 sequences to IMGT reference sequences. For a sequence to be retained, a match of at least six nucleotides was required to both a V gene segment and a J gene segment. A rearrangement was called productive if the CDR3 had no stop codons and remained in frame with V and J, and every other rearrangement was called non-productive. CDR3 was defined by IMGT convention, running from the second conserved V-encoded cysteine to the conserved J-encoded phenylalanine. The earlier analysis of about 640 of the donors excluded any sequence lacking an unambiguous match to a single V gene segment. In an earlier analysis of roughly 600 of the donors, a V segment was called functional when productive rearrangements were above 56.7%, and segregating when the standard deviation between donors exceeded 5%. A statistical classification framework was built for diagnosing cytomegalovirus status from the catalog of TCR beta chain sequences. A later analysis assigned V and J genes by comparing TCR nucleotide sequences with IMGT/GENE-DB human TR gene sequences. The TCRdist pipeline was used in a later analysis to assign CDR3 sequences and most-parsimonious VDJ recombination scenarios. In a later analysis, each TCR beta chain was defined by its CDR3 amino acid sequence together with its V-gene family, and reads lacking a unique V-gene family were excluded. As a way to deal with suspected cross-contamination and a sequencing artifact, a later analysis dropped 592 nucleotide sequences that were highly shared and had low generation probability. In a later analysis, a clonal expansion index was calculated for each public chain from normalized within-repertoire ranks of inferred template counts. In a later analysis, generation probabilities were computed with a VDJ recombination model fitted to out-of-frame rearrangements, and the resulting probabilities were checked against IGoR. A later analysis scored TCR-TCR, TCR-HLA and TCR-CMV co-occurrence with hypergeometric tests, applying a repertoire-size bias correction to TCR pairs. In a later analysis, false discovery rates were estimated by permuting HLA or CMV assignments 20 times. In a later analysis, co-occurring TCRs were grouped with DBSCAN, and TCRdist sequence similarity was added when clustering was performed within HLA-allele-positive subsets. Repertoires with fewer than 30,000 or more than 120,000 public chains were left out of co-occurrence clustering, as were five repertoires with anomalous nucleotide sharing. TCRdb's version of the immuneACCESS table is confined to in-frame rearrangements and falls short of the full clone set. An unresolved V gene accounts for under half of the shortfall where checked; the remainder is of unknown origin. The D gene and trimming were derived from the DNA, and the V and J assignments and clone size from that table. Across this sample there are some 150,000 clones, with roughly four fifths seen only once. Of the sample, approximately 3.2% is held by the ten largest clones.

The V and J genes are TRBV28 and TRBJ2-7; 8 bases in the middle match TRBD1. Input material: PBMCs. The clonotype was recovered from a man between 18 and 35 years old in good health and CMV-seropositive. The bases are TGTGCCAGCAGTTTAGACAGGGGCGTGGAGCAGTACTTC. This codes for CASSLDRGVEQYF.